This TCR beta chain was identified during a study of CD8 T cells in Susac syndrome. The study's findings and limits: The authors acknowledged that the study's TCR sequencing and HLA analysis involved relatively few individuals.

Random-hexamer reverse transcription was applied to 0.5 to 1 ug RNA. TCRdb itself ran the immunoSEQ multiplex PCR reads through MiXCR, one entry per CDR3 protein. The table includes about 180,000 distinct CDR3 sequences, roughly 95% detected once. The T cells that were sequenced for TCR beta were CD8+ and CD4+ cells from blood. Concerning this clonotype itself: No antigen is known for it.

This TCR derives from a human donor with multiple sclerosis. Sample: CD4+ T cells from PBMCs.

Here the CDR3 reads CSAWDRVTYGYTF. DNA of the CDR3: TGCAGTGCTTGGGACAGGGTTACCTATGGCTACACCTTC. The chain uses TRBV20-1 and TRBJ1-2, with 9 bases that match TRBD1. The CDR3 extends over 13 amino acids. Per the germline V gene, CDR1 is DFQATT and CDR2 is SNEGSKA (reference sequence). The ends lost 5 bases at V and 4 bases at J; junction bases unmatched: 5.